The clone carrying this T cell receptor (beta chain) was recorded a few times. Its specificity is not known. The sample belongs to a study of beta chain features in type 1 diabetes. Study-wide findings and caveats: Patients with Type 1 diabetes showed moderately but significantly shorter TCRB CDR3s in all four CD4+ subsets.

CDR1 MGHDK and CDR2 SYGVNS come from the germline V gene. V was shortened by 5 bases and J by 3 bases, with 14 bases between the two germline ends. The CDR3 is 15 amino acids. Purity exceeded 95% in all sorted populations. The isolated RNA, all of it, was reverse transcribed, so expressed TCRB transcripts were what got sequenced. Libraries were prepared by immunoSEQ multiplex PCR; TCRdb keeps only in-frame clonotypes and omits some of them. The repertoire holds under 900,000 clones, with 15% to 20% as singletons. The TCR was taken from a woman aged 18-29 years in good health. The chain carries TRBV25-1 and TRBJ2-1, with D possibly called TRBD1 or TRBD2 (6 bases each). The sequenced material came from naive CD4+ T cells from blood. DNA for the CDR3: TGTGCCAGCAGTTTCGGCGGGACACGCTACAATGAGCAGTTCTTC. It is translated as CASSFGGTRYNEQFF.